Shown below are 16 T cell receptor beta chains from a single sample sequenced in a study of cytomegalovirus exposure and HLA in healthy donors. Both 60 Vbeta primers and 13 Jbeta primers went into the PCR. Sequencing was performed with immunoSEQ multiplex PCR; in TCRdb, only in-frame clones are kept and a portion is missing. Of fewer than 150,000 clones detected, 77% appear once; the ten largest clones hold 4.5% to 6%. Sequencing was done on a sample of PBMCs. The source is a woman aged 50 to 60 in good health and CMV-seronegative.

The chain carries TRBV18 and TRBJ2-2, with 7 bases lining up with TRBD1. CDR3 length equals 15 residues. V was pared by 2 bases and J by 6 bases, with 6 bases of the junction left unmatched. Per the germline V gene, CDR1 is KGHSH and CDR2 is LQKENI. CDR3 amino acids: CASSPAAGGPGELFF. The CDR3 nucleotides read TGTGCCAGCTCACCAGCGGCAGGGGGTCCCGGGGAGCTGTTTTTT.

The chain employs TRBV6-6 and TRBJ1-1; tentative D call: TRBD1 (6 bases). The CDR3 is made up of 13 amino acids. V was cut by 8 bases and J by 4 bases, with 14 bases left in between. Germline assignment: CDR1 MNHNY and CDR2 SVGAGI (reference sequence). The CDR3 here is CASGPNRVTEAFF. CDR3 coding DNA: TGTGCCAGCGGCCCGAACAGGGTCACTGAAGCTTTCTTT.

The sample holds a few counts of this clone. The chain recombines TRBV12-5 with TRBJ2-4; 11 nucleotides align to TRBD2. The CDR3 consists of 18 residues. Germline V gives CDR1 LGHNT, CDR2 FRNRAP. Germline trimming cut 8 bases from V and 1 base from J; bases unmatched to any gene: 13. The CDR3 is CASSPGLADTPAKNIQYF. The CDR3, as DNA: TGTGCTAGTTCTCCGGGACTAGCGGATACCCCGGCCAAAAACATTCAGTACTTC.

The chain uses TRBV7-9 and TRBJ2-7, with 10 bases aligning to TRBD1. The germline CDR1 and CDR2 sequences are SEHNR and FQNEAQ (reference sequence). The CDR3 covers 14 residues. Unmatched junction bases numbered 6, after V lost 3 bases and J lost 7 bases. The CDR3 DNA reads TGTGCCAGCAGCTTTTCGACAGGGGGCGGGGAGCAGTACTTC. It is translated as CASSFSTGGGEQYF.

The chain couples TRBV5-1 to TRBJ2-3, with D perhaps matching TRBD1 (5 bases). V shed 4 bases and J shed 0 bases, with 12 bases lying between them. The CDR3 extends over 15 amino acids. Germline V gene data show CDR1 as SGHRS and CDR2 as YFSETQ. The CDR3 sequence: CASSRDRPSTDTQYF. DNA for the CDR3: TGCGCCAGCAGCAGAGACAGACCCAGCACAGATACGCAGTATTTT. Combining the CDR3 with reference TRBV5-1 and TRBJ2-3 gives the whole variable domain KAGVTQTPRYLIKTRGQQVTLSCSPISGHRSVSWYQQTPGQGLQFLFEYFSETQRNKGNFPGRFSGRQFSNSRSEMNVSTLELGDSALYLCASSRDRPSTDTQYFGPGTRLTVL.

V usage is TRBV30 and J usage is TRBJ1-2, with a possible D match to TRBD1 (6 bases). Germline values: CDR1 GTSNPN, CDR2 SVGIG (reference sequence). The length of the CDR3 is 12 residues. The germline V and J ends were trimmed by 4 bases and 7 bases, with 13 bases remaining between them. The CDR3 DNA reads as TGTGCCTGGAAGGGGGTGATTGGTGGCTACACCTTC. Protein product: CAWKGVIGGYTF.

The table lists this clone with a count of one. The chain employs TRBV6-1 and TRBJ2-5; D might be TRBD2 (5 bases). There are 13 residues in the CDR3. V was pared by 8 bases and J by 5 bases, with 15 bases between. The germline V gene encodes CDR1 MNHNS and CDR2 SASEGT. The CDR3, as DNA: TGTGCCAGCGCTTTGGACTGGACGGAGACCCAGTACTTC. Translating it yields CASALDWTETQYF.

Note on this clone: Additional DNA sequences in this sample encode the identical CDR3. The V gene is TRBV11-2, the J gene TRBJ2-7, with a tentative D call TRBD1 (5 bases). The V end lost 5 bases, the J end lost 3 bases, and 8 bases lay between the germline ends. In germline, CDR1 is SGHAT, CDR2 FQNNGV. The CDR3 sequence is 12 residues long. The CDR3 reads CASSRTGYEQYF. In DNA form, the CDR3 reads TGTGCCAGCAGCAGAACAGGCTACGAGCAGTACTTC. Full variable domain (rest looked up from reference TRBV11-2 and TRBJ2-7): EAGVAQSPRYKIIEKRQSVAFWCNPISGHATLYWYQQILGQGPKLLIQFQNNGVVDDSQLPKDRFSAERLKGVDSTLKIQPAKLEDSAVYLCASSRTGYEQYFGPGTRLTVT.

A few counts support this clone. The chain combines TRBV9 with TRBJ2-3, with TRBD2 matching over 9 bases. V lost 0 bases, J lost 8 bases, and 13 bases stayed unmatched. Germline CDR1 SGDLS, CDR2 YYNGEE. The CDR3 consists of 17 residues. CDR3 sequence: CASSVEWRGGLQGTQYF. CDR3 sequence (DNA): TGTGCCAGCAGCGTAGAATGGCGGGGGGGTCTTCAGGGTACGCAGTATTTT.

The chain recombines TRBV7-2 with TRBJ1-3; D is unclear. The germline V gene has CDR1 SGHTA and CDR2 FQGNSA. The CDR3 loop spans 14 amino acids. V gave up 4 bases and J gave up 0 bases, with 7 bases separating them. The CDR3: CASSWAASGNTIYF. The CDR3 coding sequence is TGTGCCAGCAGCTGGGCTGCCTCTGGAAACACCATATATTTT.

The chain has TRBV27 and TRBJ2-2; 14 bases fit TRBD2. With 1 base clipped from V and 4 bases from J, the junction kept 5 bases outside the gene matches. The germline V gene encodes CDR1 MNHEY and CDR2 SMNVEV (reference sequence). The CDR3 loop spans 18 amino acids. Here the CDR3 reads CASSLFGTSGGPTGELFF. The CDR3 coding sequence is TGTGCCAGCAGTTTATTCGGGACTAGCGGGGGACCCACCGGGGAGCTGTTTTTT.

This clone was found a few times. The V gene is TRBV4-3, the J gene TRBJ1-2; D possibly corresponds to TRBD1 (5 bases). Germline CDR1 LGHNA, CDR2 YSLEER. The CDR3 covers 14 residues. V dropped 1 base and J dropped 6 bases, with 12 bases sitting between them. CDR3 amino acids: CASSQVYGGDGYTF. DNA of the CDR3: TGCGCCAGCAGCCAAGTATATGGGGGGGATGGCTACACCTTC.

This clone was counted only a few times. The chain has TRBV19 and TRBJ1-5; 7 nucleotides agree with TRBD1. The CDR3 runs to 14 residues. Germline CDR1 and CDR2: LNHDA and SQIVND (reference sequence). The J segment lost 0 bases and the V segment lost 10 bases, leaving 6 bases of the junction unmatched. The CDR3 DNA sequence: TGTGCCACAATTACAGGGGTTAGCAATCAGCCCCAGCATTTT. This encodes CATITGVSNQPQHF.

V usage is TRBV7-8 and J usage is TRBJ2-3; 10 nucleotides align to TRBD2. This CDR3 region has 15 residues. CDR1 and CDR2 (germline): SGHVS, FQNEAQ. V lost 5 bases to trimming and J lost 2 bases; unmatched junction nucleotides: 4. Written as DNA, the CDR3 is TGTGCCAGCAGCGCTACTAGCGGGGTCACAGATACGCAGTATTTT. As protein: CASSATSGVTDTQYF.

This clone came up once. The genes are TRBV15 and TRBJ2-3; D is undetermined. The V gene's germline CDR1 is LNHNV and CDR2 YYDKDF (reference sequence). This CDR3 has 12 amino acids. Trimming cost V 0 bases and J 7 bases, with 5 bases left between them. The CDR3 loop is CATSRDMYTQYF. CDR3 bases: TGTGCCACCAGCAGAGATATGTATACGCAGTATTTT.

The V gene is TRBV29-1, the J gene TRBJ2-2; 9 bases map to TRBD1. J was trimmed by 4 bases and V by 6 bases; bases with no gene match: 3. Germline values: CDR1 SQVTM, CDR2 ANQGSEA. This CDR3 has 13 amino acids. CDR3 region: CSVQGAVTGELFF. DNA of the CDR3: TGCAGCGTACAGGGGGCGGTCACCGGGGAGCTGTTTTTT.